This passage covers 18 T cell receptor beta chains from one sample sequenced in a study of cytomegalovirus exposure and HLA in healthy donors. The PCR was carried out with 60 Vbeta primers and 13 Jbeta primers. Produced via immunoSEQ multiplex PCR; TCRdb's table is partial and in-frame only. Among around 190,000 clones listed, about three quarters were seen once. Sample: PBMCs. The receptor source for this set is a man aged 35 to 55 in good health and CMV-seronegative.

This chain connects TRBV7-2 to TRBJ2-7, with TRBD2 identical over 10 bases. This CDR3 comprises 16 residues. In germline, CDR1 is SGHTA, CDR2 FQGNSA. V lost 5 bases to trimming and J lost 6 bases; unmatched junction nucleotides: 13. As DNA, the CDR3 is TGTGCCAGCAGCGCCCAATTAGCGGGGGGAGGGGGCGAGCAGTACTTC. It is translated as CASSAQLAGGGGEQYF.

This rearrangement joins TRBV19 to TRBJ2-5, with TRBD2 as a possible D gene (5 bases). Germline V gene data show CDR1 as LNHDA and CDR2 as SQIVND (reference sequence). V lost 5 bases and J 3 bases, leaving 25 bases between the germline ends. The CDR3 has 18 amino acids. DNA of the CDR3: TGTGCCAGTAGTCCACGGGCCCCCTTAGCGTACGTGGAAGAGACCCAGTACTTC. This gives the protein CASSPRAPLAYVEETQYF.

The rearrangement links TRBV7-2 to TRBJ2-1; possibly TRBD2 for D (6 bases). V was pared by 1 base and J by 6 bases, with 13 bases between. The V gene's germline CDR1 is SGHTA and CDR2 FQGNSA. The CDR3 is 15 amino acids. The CDR3 DNA sequence: TGTGCCAGCAGCTTAGTCGGGACTCCCTCCAATGAGCAGTTCTTC. Its protein is CASSLVGTPSNEQFF.

This clone was counted a single time. The chain is built from TRBV9 and TRBJ2-3; 11 bases line up with TRBD2. V shed 0 bases, J shed 6 bases, and the junction held 3 bases outside the gene matches. Germline assignment: CDR1 SGDLS and CDR2 YYNGEE. The length of the CDR3 is 15 residues. The CDR3 nucleotides read TGTGCCAGCAGCGTAGTGGCTAGCGGGGGGGATACGCAGTATTTT. Translating gives CASSVVASGGDTQYF.

The chain carries TRBV7-5 and TRBJ2-7; no check of the table's D call, TRBD1, against the DNA was made. TRBV7-5 is a recognized pseudogene. CDR3 size: 16 residues. The chain's CDR3 is CVRSSTGGRNSYEQYF. In nucleotides, the CDR3 is TGTGTCAGAAGCTCGACAGGGGGTCGGAATAGCTACGAGCAGTACTTC.

The chain has TRBV6-5 and TRBJ2-2; possibly TRBD2 for D (5 bases). This CDR3 spans 13 amino acids. Trimming took 10 bases from V and 3 from J, leaving 12 bases between them. The germline gives CDR1 MNHEY, CDR2 SVGAGI. The CDR3: CATRLTHTGELFF. The CDR3 DNA follows: TGTGCCACCAGACTAACTCACACCGGGGAGCTGTTTTTT.

The chain combines TRBV7-9 with TRBJ2-7; the D gene is possibly TRBD1 (6 bases). The V end lost 1 base, the J end lost 7 bases, and 14 bases lay between the germline ends. This CDR3 has 14 residues. Germline CDR1 reads SEHNR; CDR2 reads FQNEAQ (reference sequence). CDR3 sequence reads: CASSLVWDTREQYF. As DNA, the CDR3 is TGTGCCAGCAGCTTAGTGTGGGACACCCGAGAGCAGTACTTC.

The gene calls are TRBV12-5 and TRBJ2-2; 7 bases line up with TRBD1. The CDR3 contains 14 residues. V shed 5 bases and J 11 bases; nucleotides not matched to a gene: 11. Germline CDR1 LGHNT, CDR2 FRNRAP. CDR3 sequence (DNA): TGTGCTAGTGGTCTCCGGGACAGCCCACGAGAGCTGTTTTTT. It is translated as CASGLRDSPRELFF.

V and J are TRBV19 and TRBJ2-5; 9 bases fit TRBD2. The CDR3 extends over 13 amino acids. Germline V gene data show CDR1 as LNHDA and CDR2 as SQIVND (reference sequence). After removal of 7 bases from V and 5 bases from J, the junction contained 5 bases not matched to a gene. CDR3 residues: CASTAGGTETQYF. The CDR3 nucleotides read TGTGCCAGTACCGCGGGGGGGACCGAGACCCAGTACTTC.

This chain links TRBV7-2 with TRBJ2-5; 11 nucleotides align to TRBD1. The CDR3 sequence is 14 residues long. Germline trimming cut 3 bases from V and 8 bases from J; bases unmatched to any gene: 5. Per the germline V gene, CDR1 is SGHTA and CDR2 is FQGNSA. CDR3 coding DNA: TGTGCCAGCAGCTTCGGACAGGGGGCTGATACCCAGTACTTC. Its translation: CASSFGQGADTQYF.

This clone was picked up one time. The gene calls are TRBV7-6 and TRBJ1-4; possibly TRBD1 for D (6 bases). Trimming took 3 bases from V and 3 from J, leaving 8 bases between them. CDR1 and CDR2 from the germline V gene are SGHVS and FNYEAQ. The CDR3 contains 14 residues. DNA for the CDR3: TGTGCCAGCAGCTTGAGGACAGCTAATGAAAAACTGTTTTTT. It yields the protein CASSLRTANEKLFF.

The J gene is TRBJ2-3, the V gene TRBV6-1; TRBD2 matches 8 bases. Germline-derived CDR1 and CDR2 are MNHNS and SASEGT. This CDR3 contains 13 residues. V lost 5 bases and J lost 9; bases outside the gene matches: 7. The CDR3 DNA sequence: TGTGCCAGCAGTCCCGGGGGGGCAGGGACGCAGTATTTT. It encodes CASSPGGAGTQYF.

In its sample, this clone was seen once. The chain carries TRBV15 and TRBJ2-7, with D uncertain. Germline V gene data show CDR1 as LNHNV and CDR2 as YYDKDF (reference sequence). The CDR3 has 13 residues. V lost 9 bases and J 0 bases, leaving 12 bases between the germline ends. This CDR3 reads CATLPTGSYEQYF. In nucleotides, the CDR3 is TGTGCCACTCTCCCGACTGGCTCCTACGAGCAGTACTTC.

Comment on this clone: This specimen includes other DNA sequences encoding the same CDR3. This chain connects TRBV30 to TRBJ2-5; weak D call: TRBD2 (6 bases). The CDR3 covers 14 residues. Trimming pared 1 base from V and 5 bases from J, leaving 14 bases between. Germline CDR1 reads GTSNPN; CDR2 reads SVGIG (reference sequence). This CDR3 is CAWSGTGREETQYF. CDR3 coding DNA: TGTGCCTGGAGTGGAACTGGACGGGAGGAGACCCAGTACTTC.

The CDR3 DNA reads as TGTGCCAGCAGCTTAGGGACTAGCGGGAGTCTCGTCGACGAGCAGTACTTC. Its protein product is CASSLGTSGSLVDEQYF. The chain carries TRBV7-9 and TRBJ2-7, with 13 bases lining up with TRBD2. The trim removed 1 base at V and 5 bases at J, leaving 8 bases unmatched. CDR1 and CDR2 from the germline V gene are SEHNR and FQNEAQ (reference sequence). This CDR3 contains 17 residues.

V and J are TRBV29-1 and TRBJ1-5; 8 nucleotides match TRBD1. This CDR3 spans 15 amino acids. Looked up from germline, CDR1 is SQVTM and CDR2 is ANQGSEA. The V and J ends lost 7 bases and 1 base, in that order; junction bases with no gene match: 9. CDR3 protein: CSARVQGGSNQPQHF. CDR3 sequence (DNA): TGCAGCGCGAGGGTACAGGGGGGGAGCAATCAGCCCCAGCATTTT.

The chain uses TRBV10-3 and TRBJ2-3; TRBD2 matches at 8 bases. CDR3 length equals 14 residues. V lost 7 bases and J lost 0; bases outside the gene matches: 3. In germline, CDR1 is ENHRY, CDR2 SYGVKD. The CDR3 DNA reads as TGTGCCATCATGCGGGAGGTTAGCACAGATACGCAGTATTTT. Translation: CAIMREVSTDTQYF.

The V gene is TRBV30, the J gene TRBJ2-2; TRBD1 is a possible D gene (5 bases). The V gene's germline CDR1 is GTSNPN and CDR2 SVGIG (reference sequence). V gave up 2 bases and J gave up 8 bases, with 9 bases separating them. The CDR3 loop spans 12 amino acids. The CDR3 loop reads CAWSKGKGELFF. CDR3 DNA sequence: TGTGCCTGGAGTAAGGGGAAAGGGGAGCTGTTTTTT.